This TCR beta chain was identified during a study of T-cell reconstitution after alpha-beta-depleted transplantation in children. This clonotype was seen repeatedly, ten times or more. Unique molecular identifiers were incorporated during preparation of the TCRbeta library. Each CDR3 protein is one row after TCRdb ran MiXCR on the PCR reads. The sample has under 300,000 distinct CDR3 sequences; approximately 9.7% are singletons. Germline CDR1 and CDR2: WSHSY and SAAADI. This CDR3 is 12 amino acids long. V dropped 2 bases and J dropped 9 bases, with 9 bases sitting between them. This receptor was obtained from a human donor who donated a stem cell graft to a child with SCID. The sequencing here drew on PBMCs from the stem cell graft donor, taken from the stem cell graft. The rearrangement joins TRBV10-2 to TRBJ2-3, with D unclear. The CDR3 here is CASSEGPTTQYF. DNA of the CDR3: TGCGCCAGCAGTGAGGGCCCTACCACGCAGTATTTT.